This T cell receptor (beta chain) is from a study of T cell changes during pregnancy in multiple sclerosis. Clones were sequenced by immunoSEQ multiplex PCR, and TCRdb holds only the in-frame ones, with some missing. This table has approximately 50,000 clones, roughly 90% appearing once. Trimming at V came to 11 bases and at J to 0 bases, leaving 12 bases not matched to a gene. The CDR3 runs 16 residues. CDR1 is SGHTA and CDR2 is FQGNSA in the germline V gene. The receptor comes from a female donor with multiple sclerosis, enrolled in a pregnancy study. V and J are TRBV7-2 and TRBJ2-4; TRBD2 agrees at 8 bases. Sequencing used peripheral blood, obtained in the second trimester of pregnancy. The CDR3 DNA is TGTGCCGGAACGGGACTAGGGCCTCTAGCCAAAAACATTCAGTACTTC. Its protein is CAGTGLGPLAKNIQYF. Full variable domain (missing parts from reference TRBV7-2 and TRBJ2-4): GAGVSQSPSNKVTEKGKDVELRCDPISGHTALYWYRQSLGQGLEFLIYFQGNSAPDKSGLPSDRFSAERTGGSVSTLTIQRTQQEDSAVYLCAGTGLGPLAKNIQYFGAGTRLSVL.